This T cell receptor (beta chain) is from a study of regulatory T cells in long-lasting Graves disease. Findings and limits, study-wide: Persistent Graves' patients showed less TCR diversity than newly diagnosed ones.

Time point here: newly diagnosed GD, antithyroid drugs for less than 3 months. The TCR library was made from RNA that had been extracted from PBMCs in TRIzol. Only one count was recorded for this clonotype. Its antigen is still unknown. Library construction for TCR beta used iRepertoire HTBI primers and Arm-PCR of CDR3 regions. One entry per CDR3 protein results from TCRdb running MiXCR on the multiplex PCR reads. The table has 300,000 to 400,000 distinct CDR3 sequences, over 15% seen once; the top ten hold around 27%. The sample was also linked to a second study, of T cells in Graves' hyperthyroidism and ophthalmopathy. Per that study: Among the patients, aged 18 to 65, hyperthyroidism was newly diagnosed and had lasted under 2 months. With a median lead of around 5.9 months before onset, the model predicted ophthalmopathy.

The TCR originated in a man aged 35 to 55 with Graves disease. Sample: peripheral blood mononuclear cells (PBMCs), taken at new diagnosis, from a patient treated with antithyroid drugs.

As DNA, the CDR3 is TGTGCCAGCAGCTTAAGACTAGCGGGACGTGATACGCAGTATTTT. Encoded protein: CASSLRLAGRDTQYF. This chain joins TRBV11-2 and TRBJ2-3; 11 nucleotides align to TRBD2. The V segment lost 2 bases and the J segment 6 bases; nucleotides outside the gene matches: 4. The germline gives CDR1 SGHAT, CDR2 FQNNGV. This CDR3 has 15 residues.